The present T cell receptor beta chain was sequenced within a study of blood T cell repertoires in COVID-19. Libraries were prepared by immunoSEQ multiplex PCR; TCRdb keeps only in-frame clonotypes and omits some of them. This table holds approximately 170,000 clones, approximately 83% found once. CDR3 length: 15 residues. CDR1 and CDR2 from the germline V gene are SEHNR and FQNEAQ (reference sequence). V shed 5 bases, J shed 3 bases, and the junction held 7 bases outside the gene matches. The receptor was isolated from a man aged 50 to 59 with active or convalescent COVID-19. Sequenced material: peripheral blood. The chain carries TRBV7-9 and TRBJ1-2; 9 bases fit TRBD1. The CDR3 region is CASSLDRGDYYGYTF. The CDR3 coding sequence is TGTGCCAGCAGCCTGGACAGGGGAGACTACTATGGCTACACCTTC.